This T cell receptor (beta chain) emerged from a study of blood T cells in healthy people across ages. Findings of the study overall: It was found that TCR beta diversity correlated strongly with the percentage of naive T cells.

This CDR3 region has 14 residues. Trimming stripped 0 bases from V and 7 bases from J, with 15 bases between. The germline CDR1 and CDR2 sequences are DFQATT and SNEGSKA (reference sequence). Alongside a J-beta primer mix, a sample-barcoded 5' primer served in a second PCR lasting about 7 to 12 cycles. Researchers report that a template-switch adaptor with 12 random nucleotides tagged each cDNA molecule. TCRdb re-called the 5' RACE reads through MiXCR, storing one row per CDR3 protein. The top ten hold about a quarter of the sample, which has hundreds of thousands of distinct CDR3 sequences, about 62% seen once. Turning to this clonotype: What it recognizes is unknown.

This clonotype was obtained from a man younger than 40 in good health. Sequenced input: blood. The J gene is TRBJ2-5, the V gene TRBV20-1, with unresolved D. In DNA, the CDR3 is TGCAGTGCTAGAGATTCCCCCGCTTTAGGGACCCAGTACTTC. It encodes CSARDSPALGTQYF.